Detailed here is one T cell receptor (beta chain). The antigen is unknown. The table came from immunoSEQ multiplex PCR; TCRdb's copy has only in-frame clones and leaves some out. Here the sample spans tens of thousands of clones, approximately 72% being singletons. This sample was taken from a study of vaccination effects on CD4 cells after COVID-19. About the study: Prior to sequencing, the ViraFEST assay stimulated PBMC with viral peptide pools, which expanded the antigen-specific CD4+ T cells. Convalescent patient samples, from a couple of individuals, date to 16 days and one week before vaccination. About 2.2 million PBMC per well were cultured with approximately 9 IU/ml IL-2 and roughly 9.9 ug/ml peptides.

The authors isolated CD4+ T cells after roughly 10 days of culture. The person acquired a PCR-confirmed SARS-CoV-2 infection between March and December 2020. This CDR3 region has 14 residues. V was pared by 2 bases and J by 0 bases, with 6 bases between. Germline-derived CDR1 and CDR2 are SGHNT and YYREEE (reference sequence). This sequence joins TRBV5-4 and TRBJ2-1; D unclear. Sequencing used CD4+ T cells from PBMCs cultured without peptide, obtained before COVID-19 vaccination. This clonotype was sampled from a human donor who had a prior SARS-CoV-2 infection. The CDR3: CASSFKSSYNEQFF. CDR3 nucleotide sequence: TGTGCCAGCAGCTTTAAGAGCTCCTACAATGAGCAGTTCTTC.